The rows below give T cell receptor beta chains drawn from one sample of a study of long-term antiretroviral therapy in people with HIV. TCRdb's table, derived via immunoSEQ multiplex PCR, lists solely in-frame clones and lacks some. The repertoire consists of tens of thousands of clones, with 86% occurring once and the leading ten covering about 5%. Sequencing used unsorted PBMCs, obtained 0.1 years before starting antiretroviral therapy. These receptors were taken from a woman between 50 and 59 years old with HIV. The CDR3 runs from the conserved cysteine through the conserved F or W. A D gene is named only where the DNA matches it firmly. Size values are once, few and many counts, or a class for expanded clones, and some rows have none.

D: -; size: once; J: TRBJ2-1; V: TRBV11-3; DNA: TGTGCCAGCAGCCTCCGTAATGAGCAGTTCTTC; CDR3: CASSLRNEQFF
D: -; size: -; J: TRBJ1-5; V: TRBV25-1; DNA: TGTGCCAGCAGTGGGGACCCGGCAGGGTTCAATCAGCCCCAGCATTTT; CDR3: CASSGDPAGFNQPQHF
D: -; size: -; J: TRBJ2-5; V: TRBV10-3; DNA: TGTGCCATCAGCGCAGGGAAAGGTCAGGAGACCCAGTACTTC; CDR3: CAISAGKGQETQYF
D: -; size: -; J: TRBJ1-3; V: TRBV6-1; DNA: TGTGCCAGCAGTGAACGTGGGTCTGGAAACACCATATATTTT; CDR3: CASSERGSGNTIYF
D: -; size: -; J: TRBJ2-2; V: TRBV27; DNA: TGTGCCAGCAGTATCCTCCGCGCGGGCACCGGGGAGCTGTTTTTT; CDR3: CASSILRAGTGELFF
D: -; size: -; J: TRBJ2-5; V: TRBV11-3; DNA: TGTGCCAGCAGCTTAGGGGGCCAAGAGACCCAGTACTTC; CDR3: CASSLGGQETQYF
D: -; size: -; J: TRBJ1-5; V: TRBV19; DNA: TGTGCCAGTAGTATGGGGGGGGCTATTAGCAATCAGCCCCAGCATTTT; CDR3: CASSMGGAISNQPQHF
D: TRBD2; size: -; J: TRBJ2-7; V: TRBV27; DNA: TGTGCCAGCAGTACTAGCGGGTCTTCCTACGAGCAGTACTTC; CDR3: CASSTSGSSYEQYF
D: TRBD1; size: -; J: TRBJ1-5; V: TRBV5-1; DNA: TGCGCCAGCAGCCCTGGGGACAGGGGAGGAAATCAGCCCCAGCATTTT; CDR3: CASSPGDRGGNQPQHF
D: TRBD2; size: once; J: TRBJ2-1; V: TRBV7-2; DNA: TGTGCCAGCAGCCCCATTCCCCTGAGGCCGGGAGGTGAGCAGTTCTTC; CDR3: CASSPIPLRPGGEQFF
D: -; size: -; J: TRBJ1-1; V: TRBV19; DNA: TGTGCCAGTAGTATAGGGAACAGGGATGCCGAAGCTTTCTTT; CDR3: CASSIGNRDAEAFF
D: -; size: -; J: TRBJ2-5; V: TRBV10-1; DNA: TGCGCCAGCAGTGAGGGCAGGGGTCTTGGAGAGACCCAGTACTTC; CDR3: CASSEGRGLGETQYF
D: -; size: -; J: TRBJ1-1; V: TRBV6-1; DNA: TGTGCCAGCAGTGAAAGAGGGGTGGCAAACACTGAAGCTTTCTTT; CDR3: CASSERGVANTEAFF
D: -; size: few; J: TRBJ1-2; V: TRBV27; DNA: TGTGCCAGCAGTCGCGACAGCTCGGGCTATGGCTACACCTTC; CDR3: CASSRDSSGYGYTF
D: -; size: -; J: TRBJ1-6; V: TRBV6-1; DNA: TGTGCCAGCAAGGGAGGATCCGGTAATTCACCCCTCCACTTT; CDR3: CASKGGSGNSPLHF
D: -; size: -; J: TRBJ2-3; V: TRBV9; DNA: TGTGCCAGCAGCGTAGATCCAGGTAACACAGATACGCAGTATTTT; CDR3: CASSVDPGNTDTQYF
D: -; size: -; J: TRBJ1-3; V: TRBV19; DNA: TGTGCCAGTAGTAGGGACCGAGCTCTCCCTGGAAACACCATATATTTT; CDR3: CASSRDRALPGNTIYF
D: TRBD1; size: few; J: TRBJ1-5; V: TRBV7-2; DNA: TGTGCCAGCAGCCTTCGGACAGGGCGAGGCAATCAGCCCCAGCATTTT; CDR3: CASSLRTGRGNQPQHF
D: TRBD1; size: -; J: TRBJ1-2; V: TRBV19; DNA: TGTGCCACCTCGGACAGGCTCTATGGCTACACCTTC; CDR3: CATSDRLYGYTF
D: -; size: -; J: TRBJ1-5; V: TRBV7-6; DNA: TGTGCCAGCAGCTCAGGTGATAGCAATCAGCCCCAGCATTTT; CDR3: CASSSGDSNQPQHF
D: -; size: -; J: TRBJ2-5; V: TRBV7-8; DNA: TGTGCCAGCAGCTTAGTATCGGCACAAGAGACCCAGTACTTC; CDR3: CASSLVSAQETQYF
D: TRBD1; size: -; J: TRBJ1-3; V: TRBV5-6; DNA: TGTGCCAGCAGCTTGGCGACCCGGACAGGACCCTCCGGAAACACCATATATTTT; CDR3: CASSLATRTGPSGNTIYF
D: -; size: -; J: TRBJ1-1; V: TRBV29-1; DNA: TGCAGCGTTGCGAACGGAGGTGCCACTGAAGCTTTCTTT; CDR3: CSVANGGATEAFF
D: TRBD2; size: -; J: TRBJ2-2; V: TRBV7-3; DNA: TGTGCCAGCAGCGCGGGGGGGGTGACCGGGGAGCTGTTTTTT; CDR3: CASSAGGVTGELFF
D: -; size: -; J: TRBJ2-1; V: TRBV5-1; DNA: TGCGCCAGCAGCCTCCAAGACAATGAGCAGTTCTTC; CDR3: CASSLQDNEQFF
D: -; size: -; J: TRBJ1-1; V: TRBV5-1; DNA: TGCGCCAGCAGCCACAACAGGGCAATGAACACTGAAGCTTTCTTT; CDR3: CASSHNRAMNTEAFF
D: TRBD1; size: -; J: TRBJ1-2; V: TRBV5-1; DNA: TGCGCCAGCAGCTTGGACGGGACAGGGGGCTATGGCTACACCTTC; CDR3: CASSLDGTGGYGYTF
D: -; size: -; J: TRBJ1-2; V: TRBV27; DNA: TGTGCCAGCAGTTCCCTTTATGGGGGATCTGGCTACACCTTC; CDR3: CASSSLYGGSGYTF
D: -; size: once; J: TRBJ2-5; V: TRBV7-2; DNA: TGTGCCAGCAGTGGCGGGGGCAAAGAGACCCAGTACTTC; CDR3: CASSGGGKETQYF
D: -; size: -; J: TRBJ1-6; V: TRBV11-2; DNA: TGTGCCAGCAGCTTAGGAAATGGCCCCTATAATTCACCCCTCCACTTT; CDR3: CASSLGNGPYNSPLHF
D: TRBD1; size: -; J: TRBJ2-4; V: TRBV5-4; DNA: TGTGCCAGCAGCTTGGACAGGGGGGATAACATTCAGTACTTC; CDR3: CASSLDRGDNIQYF
D: -; size: -; J: TRBJ1-2; V: TRBV29-1; DNA: TGCAGCGTTGAATTCGGTAATGGCTACACCTTC; CDR3: CSVEFGNGYTF
D: TRBD1; size: -; J: TRBJ1-2; V: TRBV19; DNA: TGTGCCAGTAGGGAGGGACAGCGCTATGGCTACACCTTC; CDR3: CASREGQRYGYTF
D: TRBD2; size: -; J: TRBJ2-5; V: TRBV5-1; DNA: TGCGCCAGCAGCAACCCTCTAGCGGGGGGGCAAGAGACCCAGTACTTC; CDR3: CASSNPLAGGQETQYF
D: -; size: -; J: TRBJ1-6; V: TRBV27; DNA: TGTGCCAGCAGTTTATCGGTACAGGCACCACCCCTCCACTTT; CDR3: CASSLSVQAPPLHF
D: -; size: few; J: TRBJ1-2; V: TRBV5-6; DNA: TGTGCCAGCAGCTATGATGAAGGGGGCTATGGCTACACCTTC; CDR3: CASSYDEGGYGYTF
D: -; size: -; J: TRBJ2-2; V: TRBV5-1; DNA: TGCGCCAGCAGCTTGAACACCGGGGAGCTGTTTTTT; CDR3: CASSLNTGELFF
D: -; size: few; J: TRBJ1-1; V: TRBV5-1; DNA: TGCGCCAGCAGCTTGAGCGAGACTGAAGCTTTCTTT; CDR3: CASSLSETEAFF
D: TRBD1; size: -; J: TRBJ2-3; V: TRBV7-7; DNA: TGTGCTAGCAGCTCATCCGGGACAGGGATTTTTTCGTCAGATACGCAGTATTTT; CDR3: CASSSSGTGIFSSDTQYF
D: -; size: once; J: TRBJ1-4; V: TRBV6-1; DNA: TGTGCCAGCAGTGAGAGGGTTGGTACTAATGAAAAACTGTTTTTT; CDR3: CASSERVGTNEKLFF
D: -; size: -; J: TRBJ2-5; V: TRBV10-3; DNA: TGTGCCATCAGTGAGCAGGGTGGGGAGACCCAGTACTTC; CDR3: CAISEQGGETQYF
D: TRBD1; size: -; J: TRBJ1-2; V: TRBV7-8; DNA: TGTGCCAGCAGCACCGGGACAGGGGAGGGCTACACCTTC; CDR3: CASSTGTGEGYTF
D: -; size: -; J: TRBJ1-1; V: TRBV20-1; DNA: TGCAGTGCAGGAGGGGACACTGAAGCTTTCTTT; CDR3: CSAGGDTEAFF
D: -; size: few; J: TRBJ1-6; V: TRBV5-6; DNA: TGTGCCAGCATCAGATGGGTGAGCAAAAATTCACCCCTCCACTTT; CDR3: CASIRWVSKNSPLHF
D: -; size: -; J: TRBJ1-4; V: TRBV5-1; DNA: TGCGCCAGCAGCCGAACCGGGACTCTAGGTGAAAAACTGTTTTTT; CDR3: CASSRTGTLGEKLFF
D: TRBD1; size: -; J: TRBJ1-1; V: TRBV7-6; DNA: TGTGCCAGCAGCTTAGCGGGCAGGGGGCTGACGAACACTGAAGCTTTCTTT; CDR3: CASSLAGRGLTNTEAFF
D: -; size: -; J: TRBJ2-7; V: TRBV6-1; DNA: TGTGCCAGCAGTGAGGCGGCATTTCGCTCCTACGAGCAGTACTTC; CDR3: CASSEAAFRSYEQYF
D: -; size: -; J: TRBJ1-3; V: TRBV19; DNA: TGTGCCAGTAGTGACCGCGACTCTGGAAACACCATATATTTT; CDR3: CASSDRDSGNTIYF
D: -; size: -; J: TRBJ1-1; V: TRBV7-6; DNA: TGTGCCAGCAGCCAGGGTACGAACACTGAAGCTTTCTTT; CDR3: CASSQGTNTEAFF
D: TRBD2; size: -; J: TRBJ2-7; V: TRBV9; DNA: TGTGCCAGCAGCGTAGCTGCCGGGGGGGGCGAGCAGTACTTC; CDR3: CASSVAAGGGEQYF
D: -; size: -; J: TRBJ1-1; V: TRBV7-2; DNA: TGTGCCAGCAGCTTGGCTTGGGGGGACACTGAAGCTTTCTTT; CDR3: CASSLAWGDTEAFF
D: -; size: once; J: TRBJ1-5; V: TRBV21-1; DNA: TGTGCCAGCAGCGCTGCGGGACGGCGAAATCAGCCCCAGCATTTT; CDR3: CASSAAGRRNQPQHF
D: -; size: -; J: TRBJ2-6; V: TRBV5-1; DNA: TGCGCCAGCAGCCTCTCGAGCACTGGGGCCAACGTCCTGACTTTC; CDR3: CASSLSSTGANVLTF
D: -; size: -; J: TRBJ2-7; V: TRBV5-4; DNA: TGTGCCAGCAGCCCTGCGGGGGCCACCTACGAGCAGTACTTC; CDR3: CASSPAGATYEQYF
D: -; size: -; J: TRBJ1-2; V: TRBV7-9; DNA: TGTGCCAGCAGCTTCGCCACCCCCACAGGGACTATTAACTATGGCTACACCTTC; CDR3: CASSFATPTGTINYGYTF
D: -; size: -; J: TRBJ2-7; V: TRBV4-1; DNA: TGCGCCAGCAGCCAAGAGCCCGGGTACGAGCAGTACTTC; CDR3: CASSQEPGYEQYF
D: -; size: -; J: TRBJ2-2; V: TRBV4-3; DNA: TGCGCCAGCAGCCAATGGGGGCCAGCTGGCCCGACCGGGGAGCTGTTTTTT; CDR3: CASSQWGPAGPTGELFF
D: TRBD2; size: -; J: TRBJ2-3; V: TRBV2; DNA: TGTGCCAGTCGGGCAAGACTAGCGGGGGGGCGGGCGACAGATACGCAGTATTTT; CDR3: CASRARLAGGRATDTQYF
D: -; size: -; J: TRBJ2-7; V: TRBV7-2; DNA: TGTGCCAGCAGCTTAAACGAGGGTTACGAGCAGTACTTC; CDR3: CASSLNEGYEQYF